The next 24 T cell receptor beta chains were all read from a single sample in a study of CD8+ T cells in alopecia areata. It was cDNA, reverse transcribed from extracted RNA, that served as the sequencing template. The table came from immunoSEQ multiplex PCR; TCRdb's copy has only in-frame clones and leaves some out. Of roughly 59,000 clones listed, about 45% were seen once; the top ten hold about 17%. The source material was CD8+ T cells sorted from blood, sampled at week 0. These receptors came from a human donor with alopecia areata.

The chain carries TRBV30 and TRBJ2-7, with D possibly TRBD2 on 5 matching bases. The CDR3 has 14 residues. Trimming left V 5 bases short and J 0 bases short, with 14 bases between. The germline CDR1 and CDR2 sequences are GTSNPN and SVGIG (reference sequence). Here the CDR3 reads CAWAMDWSSYEQYF. The CDR3 DNA reads TGTGCCTGGGCCATGGACTGGAGCTCCTACGAGCAGTACTTC.

The chain combines TRBV7-9 with TRBJ2-2; maybe TRBD1 (6 bases). Germline lookup yields CDR1 SEHNR and CDR2 FQNEAQ (reference sequence). The CDR3 sequence is 16 residues long. Trimming removed 5 bases from V and 7 bases from J, with 20 bases in between. CDR3 region: CASSPPAPGGGGELFF. CDR3 DNA sequence: TGTGCCAGCAGCCCCCCAGCCCCTGGGGGCGGCGGGGAGCTGTTTTTT. Full variable domain (outside the CDR3, taken from reference TRBV7-9 and TRBJ2-2): DTGVSQNPRHKITKRGQNVTFRCDPISEHNRLYWYRQTLGQGPEFLTYFQNEAQLEKSRLLSDRFSAERPKGSFSTLEIQRTEQGDSAMYLCASSPPAPGGGGELFFGEGSRLTVL.

The chain joins TRBV7-9 to TRBJ1-1; D is perhaps TRBD1 (6 bases). Germline CDR1 reads SEHNR; CDR2 reads FQNEAQ (reference sequence). The CDR3 extends over 14 amino acids. Trimming removed 5 bases from V and 5 bases from J, with 15 bases in between. The CDR3 sequence: CASSRSGQRTEAFF. For the CDR3, the DNA is TGTGCCAGCAGCCGATCCGGACAGAGGACTGAAGCTTTCTTT.

The chain joins TRBV19 to TRBJ1-2; no definite D call. The CDR3 loop spans 13 amino acids. V dropped 6 bases and J dropped 6 bases, with 14 bases sitting between them. CDR1 is LNHDA, CDR2 SQIVND, per germline (reference sequence). For the CDR3, the DNA is TGTGCCAGTAGGGGGAGTTCGGCTGATGGCTACACCTTC. Residues: CASRGSSADGYTF.

This clone has only a few counts. The V and J genes are TRBV29-1 and TRBJ2-7; no clear D. This CDR3 contains 12 residues. Per germline, CDR1 SQVTM and CDR2 ANQGSEA. Trimming stripped 1 base from V and 2 bases from J, with 6 bases between. CDR3 amino acids: CSVEVGAYEQYF. DNA of the CDR3: TGCAGCGTTGAAGTGGGTGCCTACGAGCAGTACTTC.

This chain uses TRBV5-1 with TRBJ2-2; D is possibly TRBD1 or TRBD2 (5 bases each). The CDR3 runs to 17 residues. V lost 5 bases and J 2 bases, leaving 19 bases between the germline ends. Looked up from germline, CDR1 is SGHRS and CDR2 is YFSETQ. CDR3 sequence reads: CASRAPWDGDNTGELFF. Here the CDR3 DNA reads TGCGCCAGCAGGGCTCCCTGGGACGGAGATAACACCGGGGAGCTGTTTTTT. The full variable domain, its missing parts supplied by reference TRBV5-1 and TRBJ2-2, is KAGVTQTPRYLIKTRGQQVTLSCSPISGHRSVSWYQQTPGQGLQFLFEYFSETQRNKGNFPGRFSGRQFSNSRSEMNVSTLELGDSALYLCASRAPWDGDNTGELFFGEGSRLTVL.

The CDR3 DNA reads as TGCGCCAGCAGCCAAGACGTCGCCGCGCCCCAGCATTTT. Translated, it gives CASSQDVAAPQHF. V and J are TRBV4-1 and TRBJ1-5, with D hard to call. The CDR3 has 13 residues. Germline V gene lookup returns CDR1 MGHRA and CDR2 YSYEKL. V gave up 0 bases and J gave up 9 bases, with 9 bases separating them.

The V gene is TRBV7-9, the J gene TRBJ2-7, with 7 positions matching TRBD2. CDR3 size: 15 residues. Germline values: CDR1 SEHNR, CDR2 FQNEAQ (reference sequence). Trimming cost V 5 bases and J 0 bases; bases outside gene matches: 7. CDR3 nucleotide sequence: TGTGCCAGCAGCGGAGAGCGGGATGCCTCCTACGAGCAGTACTTC. As protein: CASSGERDASYEQYF.

The J gene is TRBJ2-7, the V gene TRBV11-1; 8 positions agree with TRBD2. Trimming at V came to 11 bases and at J to 1 base, leaving 10 bases not matched to a gene. The germline gives CDR1 SGHAT, CDR2 FQDESV (reference sequence). This CDR3 is 14 amino acids long. The CDR3 reads CASRAGAGSYEQYF. CDR3 sequence (DNA): TGTGCCTCAAGAGCGGGAGCTGGATCCTACGAGCAGTACTTC.

The chain is built from TRBV9 and TRBJ2-1; D remains ambiguous. V lost 3 bases, J lost 7 bases, and 8 bases lay in between. CDR1 SGDLS and CDR2 YYNGEE come from the germline V gene. The CDR3 contains 12 residues. The CDR3 DNA is TGTGCCAGCAGCGAACGTGTAAATGAGCAGTTCTTC. It encodes CASSERVNEQFF.

J is TRBJ2-3 and V is TRBV28, with 12 bases matching TRBD2. This CDR3 region has 17 residues. From germline, CDR1 is MDHEN and CDR2 SYDVKM. Unmatched junction bases numbered 8, after V lost 5 bases and J lost 2 bases. The CDR3 is CASSPLGLAGITDTQYF. CDR3 DNA sequence: TGTGCCAGCAGTCCCCTAGGACTAGCGGGAATCACAGATACGCAGTATTTT.

This clone was counted between two and nine times. This chain links TRBV30 with TRBJ2-3, with 11 nucleotides matching TRBD2. Germline trimming cut 6 bases from V and 0 bases from J; bases unmatched to any gene: 2. The germline V gene has CDR1 GTSNPN and CDR2 SVGIG (reference sequence). This CDR3 region has 14 residues. The CDR3 nucleotides read TGTGCCTGCGGGACTAGCGGTAGCACAGATACGCAGTATTTT. It translates to CACGTSGSTDTQYF.

This clone has a handful of counts. The chain employs TRBV29-1 and TRBJ2-7, with D tentatively TRBD1 or TRBD2 (5 bases each). The CDR3 runs to 15 residues. V was trimmed by 6 bases and J by 2 bases, leaving 20 bases between them. Germline V CDR1 and CDR2: SQVTM, ANQGSEA. The CDR3 nucleotides read TGCAGCGTCTTAATTCCCGGGACGGGAACCTACGAGCAGTACTTC. This gives the protein CSVLIPGTGTYEQYF.

This clone was seen at least ten times. This chain connects TRBV19 to TRBJ1-1; 9 bases are shared with TRBD1. Germline CDR1 reads LNHDA; CDR2 reads SQIVND (reference sequence). V dropped 7 bases and J dropped 4; count of bases not matched to a gene: 7. This CDR3 is 14 amino acids long. The CDR3 is CASTPGQGGTEAFF. As DNA, the CDR3 is TGTGCCAGTACGCCGGGACAGGGAGGCACTGAAGCTTTCTTT.

This clone has more than one count but fewer than ten. Distinct nucleotide sequences in the sample also encode this CDR3. This rearrangement joins TRBV30 to TRBJ2-1, with D possibly being TRBD2 (5 bases). This CDR3 comprises 11 residues. In germline, CDR1 is GTSNPN, CDR2 SVGIG (reference sequence). With 5 bases removed from V and 4 bases from J, the gap between germline ends came to 6 bases. The CDR3 here is CAWEGYNEQFF. CDR3 nucleotides: TGTGCCTGGGAGGGATACAATGAGCAGTTCTTC.

Relative to its sample, this clone is medium-sized. The chain uses TRBV6-1 and TRBJ1-3, with D hard to call. V lost 8 bases and J 0 bases, leaving 11 bases between the germline ends. Germline assignment: CDR1 MNHNS and CDR2 SASEGT. The CDR3 covers 14 residues. This chain's CDR3 is CASGDGVSGNTIYF. CDR3 bases: TGTGCCAGCGGAGACGGGGTCTCTGGAAACACCATATATTTT.

This clone occurred many times. V and J are TRBV7-8 and TRBJ2-3; TRBD2 agrees at 8 bases. CDR1 and CDR2 from the germline V gene are SGHVS and FQNEAQ. This CDR3 has 16 residues. V dropped 1 base and J dropped 1; count of bases not matched to a gene: 4. For the CDR3, the DNA is TGTGCCAGCAGCTTAGGGACGGGAGGGCGCACAGATACGCAGTATTTT. Translated: CASSLGTGGRTDTQYF.

This chain joins TRBV10-3 and TRBJ2-5; 10 bases align to TRBD2. CDR1 ENHRY and CDR2 SYGVKD come from the germline V gene. J gave up 3 bases and V 5 bases, and 12 bases lay outside the gene matches. The CDR3 is 17 residues long. The CDR3 DNA reads as TGTGCCATCAGTTGGAAGAGAGGGACTAGCGAGAAAGAGACCCAGTACTTC. It codes for CAISWKRGTSEKETQYF.

The chain combines TRBV5-6 with TRBJ2-5; D is unclear. The germline CDR1 and CDR2 sequences are SGHDT and YYEEEE. This CDR3 is built from 14 residues. V was clipped by 0 bases and J by 5 bases, with 11 bases between them. CDR3 sequence reads: CASSLAQRWETQYF. CDR3 in DNA: TGTGCCAGCAGCTTGGCCCAGAGGTGGGAGACCCAGTACTTC.

This chain joins TRBV6-6 and TRBJ2-1; D unresolved. The germline gives CDR1 MNHNY, CDR2 SVGAGI (reference sequence). The CDR3 covers 13 residues. V was trimmed by 5 bases and J by 6 bases, leaving 11 bases between them. CDR3 nucleotide sequence: TGTGCCAGCAGTGCCACAGTCGTCAATGAGCAGTTCTTC. As protein: CASSATVVNEQFF.

The V gene is TRBV4-3, the J gene TRBJ2-7; D is ambiguous. This CDR3 has 12 residues. Deletions cut 6 bases from V and 6 bases from J, with 12 bases between. Germline V gene sequence: CDR1 LGHNA, CDR2 YSLEER. The CDR3, as DNA: TGCGCCAGCAGGGGTGGGGTCGGCGAGCAGTACTTC. This sequence encodes CASRGGVGEQYF.

A few counts support this clone. The chain joins TRBV6-5 to TRBJ2-7, with D unresolved. The CDR3 consists of 15 residues. Germline V gene lookup returns CDR1 MNHEY and CDR2 SVGAGI. Trimming took 7 bases from V and 0 from J, leaving 16 bases between them. CDR3 in amino acids: CASKPLQSLSYEQYF. The CDR3 DNA reads as TGTGCCAGCAAGCCCTTACAGAGCCTCTCCTACGAGCAGTACTTC.

A few counts support this clone. The chain joins TRBV4-1 to TRBJ2-7; 7 bases line up with TRBD1. The CDR3 is 14 residues long. The germline V gene encodes CDR1 MGHRA and CDR2 YSYEKL. Trimming took 4 bases from V and 4 from J; bases not matched to a gene: 7. DNA of the CDR3: TGCGCCAGCAGCCTCCAGGGGGAAGCATACGAGCAGTACTTC. Its protein product is CASSLQGEAYEQYF.

The chain uses TRBV25-1 and TRBJ2-7; D is ambiguous. Germline CDR1 MGHDK, CDR2 SYGVNS. CDR3 size: 16 residues. V was pared by 1 base and J by 2 bases, with 15 bases between. The CDR3 nucleotides are TGTGCCAGCAGTGAATGGAGTTCGGGTTTCCCCTACGAGCAGTACTTC. As protein: CASSEWSSGFPYEQYF.